This T cell receptor (beta chain) was sequenced in a study of blood T cell repertoires in COVID-19. Study-level information: COVID-19 samples, acute and convalescent, were from the United States, Italy and Spain.

Membership in each cohort depended on participant-reported clinical history. Trimming took off 1 base at V and 6 bases at J, with 7 bases between the two ends. CDR3 length: 13 amino acids. CDR1 and CDR2 (germline): SGHTA, FQGNSA. The protocol was immunoSEQ multiplex PCR, while the TCRdb copy is restricted to in-frame clones and leaves out a portion. The sample yields 150,000 to 200,000 clones, about 78% seen once. The table lists this clone with a few counts. Input material: PBMCs or T cells enriched from blood (not recorded which). The TCR comes from a woman aged 45-65 years who had recovered from COVID-19. The V call is TRBV7-2, the J call TRBJ2-1; a weak D match, TRBD2 (5 bases). For the CDR3, the DNA is TGTGCCAGCAGCTTAGGGCGGGTCAATGAGCAGTTCTTC. It translates to CASSLGRVNEQFF.